Listed below are T cell receptor beta chains from one sample, sequenced in a study of T cell responses to AZD1222 COVID-19 vaccine. Sequencing used immunoSEQ multiplex PCR; TCRdb keeps in-frame clones, though not all of them. The data contain about 110,000 clones, over 85% of them singletons. The sample was peripheral blood, taken on day 0 of MenACWY control vaccination. These TCRs come from an adult in good health. Each CDR3 is given with its conserved first and last residue. Fields, in order: D gene, J gene, clone size, V gene, CDR3 DNA, CDR3 protein. A D gene is named only where the DNA matches it firmly. A clone size is listed for some rows: how often the clone was seen (once, few, many), or a class if it is expanded.

d_gene: -
j_gene: TRBJ2-7
abundance: -
v_gene: TRBV3-1/TRBV3-2
CDR3nt: TGTGCCAGCAGCCAGGGATTAGCGACCCTCTACGAGCAGTACTTC
CDR3aa: CASSQGLATLYEQYF

d_gene: -
j_gene: TRBJ1-2
abundance: -
v_gene: TRBV7-2
CDR3nt: TGTGCCAGCAGCCCCACGGGGGGCGCGGTAAATGGCTACACCTTC
CDR3aa: CASSPTGGAVNGYTF

d_gene: TRBD1
j_gene: TRBJ1-2
abundance: -
v_gene: TRBV28
CDR3nt: TGTGCCAGCAGACTACAGGGGACAGGAGGCGGCTACACCTTC
CDR3aa: CASRLQGTGGGYTF

d_gene: -
j_gene: TRBJ2-3
abundance: -
v_gene: TRBV2
CDR3nt: TGTGCCAGCAGTGAGGACTTCTCAACGCAGTATTTT
CDR3aa: CASSEDFSTQYF

d_gene: -
j_gene: TRBJ1-3
abundance: -
v_gene: TRBV5-4
CDR3nt: TGTGCCAGCAGCATCCAGGGTTCAGGAAACACCATATATTTT
CDR3aa: CASSIQGSGNTIYF

d_gene: TRBD2
j_gene: TRBJ2-5
abundance: -
v_gene: TRBV2
CDR3nt: TGTGCCAGCAGTGCTAGCGGGGGCCTCCTCCAAGAGACCCAGTACTTC
CDR3aa: CASSASGGLLQETQYF

d_gene: -
j_gene: TRBJ1-4
abundance: -
v_gene: TRBV7-9
CDR3nt: TGTGCCAGCAGTCTACTGGGGCGTATAGGGAGAGACGAAAAACTGTTTTTT
CDR3aa: CASSLLGRIGRDEKLFF

d_gene: TRBD1
j_gene: TRBJ1-6
abundance: -
v_gene: TRBV5-5
CDR3nt: TGTGCCAGCAGCAGGGACAGCCATCCCGGGGATTCACCCCTCCACTTT
CDR3aa: CASSRDSHPGDSPLHF

d_gene: TRBD1
j_gene: TRBJ1-2
abundance: -
v_gene: TRBV9
CDR3nt: TGTGCCAGCAGCCCGACAGGGGGGGGAGGGTACACCTTC
CDR3aa: CASSPTGGGGYTF

d_gene: -
j_gene: TRBJ2-5
abundance: -
v_gene: TRBV19
CDR3nt: TGTGCCAGTAGTATTGGGGGACCGGGACAAGAGACCCAGTACTTC
CDR3aa: CASSIGGPGQETQYF

d_gene: -
j_gene: TRBJ2-7
abundance: -
v_gene: TRBV19
CDR3nt: TGTGCCAGTAGTATAATCGCAGGGACAAGGGAGCAGTACTTC
CDR3aa: CASSIIAGTREQYF

d_gene: -
j_gene: TRBJ1-6
abundance: -
v_gene: TRBV18
CDR3nt: TGTGCCAGCTCACCTTCCACAGGCCAATCGCGGTCACCCCTCCACTTT
CDR3aa: CASSPSTGQSRSPLHF

d_gene: -
j_gene: TRBJ1-1
abundance: -
v_gene: TRBV29-1
CDR3nt: TGCAGCGTTGACGACAAGAACACTGAAGCTTTCTTT
CDR3aa: CSVDDKNTEAFF

d_gene: TRBD1
j_gene: TRBJ1-1
abundance: -
v_gene: TRBV30
CDR3nt: TGTGCCTGGAGTGGGGGACAGCCTGCTTTCTTT
CDR3aa: CAWSGGQPAFF

d_gene: -
j_gene: TRBJ1-5
abundance: -
v_gene: TRBV29-1
CDR3nt: TGCAGCGTTGTGGGGGTAGGGGAGCTCAATCAGCCCCAGCATTTT
CDR3aa: CSVVGVGELNQPQHF

d_gene: -
j_gene: TRBJ1-2
abundance: -
v_gene: TRBV4-2
CDR3nt: TGTGCCAGCAGCCACTCTATCGGGGCGTCCTATGGCTACACCTTC
CDR3aa: CASSHSIGASYGYTF

d_gene: TRBD1
j_gene: TRBJ1-1
abundance: once
v_gene: TRBV5-1
CDR3nt: TGCGCCAGCAGCTGGGACAGGGAATTGAACACTGAAGCTTTCTTT
CDR3aa: CASSWDRELNTEAFF

d_gene: -
j_gene: TRBJ1-2
abundance: once
v_gene: TRBV5-1
CDR3nt: TGCGCCAGCAGCCTAGGGGGGACTAACTATGGCTACACCTTC
CDR3aa: CASSLGGTNYGYTF

d_gene: -
j_gene: TRBJ2-3
abundance: -
v_gene: TRBV7-9
CDR3nt: TGTGCCAGCAGCTCGGAGGATACGCAGTATTTT
CDR3aa: CASSSEDTQYF

d_gene: -
j_gene: TRBJ2-7
abundance: -
v_gene: TRBV30
CDR3nt: TGTGCCTGGAGTGACAGGGTTTGGTCCTACGAGCAGTACTTC
CDR3aa: CAWSDRVWSYEQYF

d_gene: TRBD2
j_gene: TRBJ2-2
abundance: -
v_gene: TRBV7-6
CDR3nt: TGTGCCAGCAGCCCAGGACTAGCGGCCTCCGCGAACACCGGGGAGCTGTTTTTT
CDR3aa: CASSPGLAASANTGELFF

d_gene: -
j_gene: TRBJ2-1
abundance: -
v_gene: TRBV5-4
CDR3nt: TGTGCCAGCAGGAGACGGGACTCAGGCCCCGAGCAGTTCTTC
CDR3aa: CASRRRDSGPEQFF

d_gene: -
j_gene: TRBJ1-3
abundance: -
v_gene: TRBV3-1/TRBV3-2
CDR3nt: TGTGCCAGCAGCCAAGATCAAGGAATCTCTGGAAACACCATATATTTT
CDR3aa: CASSQDQGISGNTIYF

d_gene: -
j_gene: TRBJ1-2
abundance: -
v_gene: TRBV24-1
CDR3nt: TGTGCCACCAGTGATGCAGGGTCGATGGATGGCTACACCTTC
CDR3aa: CATSDAGSMDGYTF

d_gene: TRBD2
j_gene: TRBJ2-1
abundance: -
v_gene: TRBV6-5
CDR3nt: TGTGCCAGCAGTTACTCGGCTAGCGGGTACAATGAGCAGTTCTTC
CDR3aa: CASSYSASGYNEQFF

d_gene: TRBD1
j_gene: TRBJ2-7
abundance: -
v_gene: TRBV5-1
CDR3nt: TGCGCCAGCAGCTCCACAACGACCGACAGGGGTGGCAACGAGCAGTACTTC
CDR3aa: CASSSTTTDRGGNEQYF

d_gene: -
j_gene: TRBJ2-2
abundance: -
v_gene: TRBV2
CDR3nt: TGTGCCAGCAGTGAAAGGAGGGTTCTGGGGGCCTCGAACACCGGGGAGCTGTTTTTT
CDR3aa: CASSERRVLGASNTGELFF

d_gene: -
j_gene: TRBJ1-5
abundance: -
v_gene: TRBV3-1/TRBV3-2
CDR3nt: TGTGCCAGCAGCCAAGAGGGGAGGCGAGATCAGCCCCAGCATTTT
CDR3aa: CASSQEGRRDQPQHF

d_gene: TRBD1
j_gene: TRBJ2-7
abundance: -
v_gene: TRBV7-2
CDR3nt: TGTGCCAGCAGCTTAGGGGTCGGACAGGGGGCGCTTCGGTCCTACGAGCAGTACTTC
CDR3aa: CASSLGVGQGALRSYEQYF

d_gene: -
j_gene: TRBJ1-2
abundance: -
v_gene: TRBV28
CDR3nt: TGTGCCAGCAGTACCGGGACACATACCCTTTATGGCTACACCTTC
CDR3aa: CASSTGTHTLYGYTF

d_gene: -
j_gene: TRBJ1-4
abundance: -
v_gene: TRBV9
CDR3nt: TGTGCCAGCAGCGAAAACAGGGCCAGGGGAGGTAATGAAAAACTGTTTTTT
CDR3aa: CASSENRARGGNEKLFF

d_gene: -
j_gene: TRBJ2-1
abundance: -
v_gene: TRBV5-1
CDR3nt: TGCGCCAGCACCCTTGAGGGGTACTACAATGAGCAGTTCTTC
CDR3aa: CASTLEGYYNEQFF

d_gene: TRBD2
j_gene: TRBJ2-1
abundance: -
v_gene: TRBV5-4
CDR3nt: TGTGCCAGCAGCCTTGGGGGAGCGGGGGACTACAATGAGCAGTTCTTC
CDR3aa: CASSLGGAGDYNEQFF

d_gene: TRBD2
j_gene: TRBJ2-1
abundance: -
v_gene: TRBV7-9
CDR3nt: TGTGCCAGCAGCTTATCTAGCGGCAATGAGCAGTTCTTC
CDR3aa: CASSLSSGNEQFF

d_gene: TRBD1
j_gene: TRBJ2-3
abundance: -
v_gene: TRBV30
CDR3nt: TGTGCCTGGAAACCTAATAGGTGGGGACAGGGATACACAGATACGCAGTATTTT
CDR3aa: CAWKPNRWGQGYTDTQYF

d_gene: -
j_gene: TRBJ2-2
abundance: -
v_gene: TRBV5-1
CDR3nt: TGCGCCAGCAGCGAGTCGGGGACGGCGAACACCGGGGAGCTGTTTTTT
CDR3aa: CASSESGTANTGELFF

d_gene: TRBD1
j_gene: TRBJ2-1
abundance: -
v_gene: TRBV19
CDR3nt: TGTGCCAGTAGTATAACGAGGACAGGGGAGGCCGAACAGCAGTTCTTC
CDR3aa: CASSITRTGEAEQQFF

d_gene: -
j_gene: TRBJ1-1
abundance: -
v_gene: TRBV30
CDR3nt: TGTGCCTGGAGTCTACTGGCTGACACTGAAGCTTTCTTT
CDR3aa: CAWSLLADTEAFF

d_gene: -
j_gene: TRBJ1-1
abundance: -
v_gene: TRBV30
CDR3nt: TGTGCCTGGAGTGGACAGGCGAACACTGAAGCTTTCTTT
CDR3aa: CAWSGQANTEAFF

d_gene: TRBD1
j_gene: TRBJ2-7
abundance: -
v_gene: TRBV5-6
CDR3nt: TGTGCCAGCAGCTTTGGACAGGGAGGTAACGAGCAGTACTTC
CDR3aa: CASSFGQGGNEQYF

d_gene: -
j_gene: TRBJ1-2
abundance: once
v_gene: TRBV18
CDR3nt: TGTGCCAGCTCACCCTCCCGGACCGATTTTGGAGGCTACACCTTC
CDR3aa: CASSPSRTDFGGYTF

d_gene: -
j_gene: TRBJ2-7
abundance: -
v_gene: TRBV7-9
CDR3nt: TGTGCCAGCAGCTTACTCCCCTACGAGCAGTACTTC
CDR3aa: CASSLLPYEQYF

d_gene: TRBD1
j_gene: TRBJ1-3
abundance: -
v_gene: TRBV6-5
CDR3nt: TGTGCCAGCAGTTACTCTAGGGGGCTCCCTGGAAACACCATATATTTT
CDR3aa: CASSYSRGLPGNTIYF

d_gene: TRBD2
j_gene: TRBJ2-5
abundance: -
v_gene: TRBV7-7
CDR3nt: TGTGCTAGCAGCGTCCTAGCGGGGGGCCGTGGAGAGACCCAGTACTTC
CDR3aa: CASSVLAGGRGETQYF